One sample yielded the 23 T cell receptor beta chains listed below, sequenced in a study of PD-1 blockade in classical Hodgkin lymphoma. Time point described: newly diagnosed, previously untreated cHL patient sample. Thawed PBMCs supplied CD8+ T cells via magnetic negative selection. Measured with immunoSEQ multiplex PCR; TCRdb has only the in-frame clones, and not every one. The sample carries approximately 3,500 clones, approximately 80% recorded once. The sample consisted of CD8+ T cells from blood. The receptors derive from a human donor with classical Hodgkin lymphoma.

This sequence joins TRBV27 and TRBJ2-7; D is ambiguous. Per germline, CDR1 MNHEY and CDR2 SMNVEV (reference sequence). This CDR3 has 15 residues. V gave up 4 bases and J gave up 5 bases, with 18 bases separating them. In DNA, the CDR3 is TGTGCCAGCAGTTCCCGGTTAGGGCCTAAAAACGAGCAGTACTTC. The encoded protein is CASSSRLGPKNEQYF.

The chain couples TRBV7-8 to TRBJ2-5; D not resolved. Deletions cut 2 bases from V and 4 bases from J, with 5 bases between. This CDR3 region has 12 residues. Germline V gene lookup returns CDR1 SGHVS and CDR2 FQNEAQ. This CDR3 is CASSLQAETQYF. CDR3 sequence (DNA): TGTGCCAGCAGCTTACAGGCAGAGACCCAGTACTTC.

This chain uses TRBV7-6 with TRBJ2-7; 9 nucleotides agree with TRBD2. The CDR3 length is 14 residues. CDR1 and CDR2 (germline): SGHVS, FNYEAQ. Trimming at V came to 3 bases and at J to 5 bases, leaving 5 bases not matched to a gene. This CDR3 is CASSFGLAIHEQYF. The DNA for the CDR3 is TGTGCCAGCAGCTTCGGACTAGCGATCCACGAGCAGTACTTC.

As for this clone: Other DNA sequences in the same sample also yield this CDR3. The chain couples TRBV5-1 to TRBJ1-1; D gene ambiguous. The CDR3 loop spans 13 amino acids. Trimming left V 8 bases short and J 6 bases short, with 17 bases between. Per germline, CDR1 SGHRS and CDR2 YFSETQ. CDR3 loop: CASTPGGSSEAFF. The CDR3 DNA is TGCGCCAGTACGCCGGGAGGGAGCTCTGAAGCTTTCTTT.

This sequence joins TRBV19 and TRBJ2-2; the D gene is possibly TRBD2 (5 bases). The CDR3 runs to 17 residues. V was shortened by 0 bases and J by 6 bases, with 17 bases between the two germline ends. Per germline, CDR1 LNHDA and CDR2 SQIVND (reference sequence). The CDR3: CASSIDYQAGRAGELFF. In DNA, the CDR3 is TGTGCCAGTAGTATAGATTATCAAGCCGGGCGGGCCGGGGAGCTGTTTTTT.

This chain links TRBV6-5 with TRBJ2-1; 7 bases are shared with TRBD2. CDR1 is MNHEY, CDR2 SVGAGI, per germline. CDR3 length: 15 residues. The ends lost 5 bases at V and 8 bases at J; junction bases unmatched: 12. The CDR3 nucleotides read TGTGCCAGCAGTGCCTGGGGCGGGAGTAGGGATGAGCAGTTCTTC. Residues: CASSAWGGSRDEQFF.

This chain joins TRBV19 and TRBJ1-5; possibly TRBD1 for D (6 bases). V was trimmed by 3 bases and J by 13 bases, leaving 25 bases between them. The CDR3 is 16 residues long. Germline CDR1 LNHDA, CDR2 SQIVND (reference sequence). This CDR3 is CASSIPRDKPHFIQHF. CDR3 bases: TGTGCCAGTAGTATCCCTCGGGACAAGCCCCATTTCATTCAGCATTTT.

The V call is TRBV7-9, the J call TRBJ1-2, with 7 bases lining up with TRBD1. Germline V gives CDR1 SEHNR, CDR2 FQNEAQ (reference sequence). This CDR3 has 13 amino acids. Germline trimming cut 2 bases from V and 8 bases from J; bases unmatched to any gene: 5. CDR3 sequence reads: CASSLRQGEGYTF. CDR3 sequence (DNA): TGTGCCAGCAGCTTAAGACAGGGCGAAGGCTACACCTTC.

The rearrangement uses TRBV7-2 and TRBJ2-7; 11 nucleotides agree with TRBD2. Trimming took 1 base from V and 6 from J; bases not matched to a gene: 8. The CDR3 totals 16 residues. CDR1 is SGHTA, CDR2 FQGNSA, per germline. CDR3 amino acids: CASSLGRLAGGIEQYF. The CDR3 coding sequence is TGTGCCAGCAGCTTAGGTCGGCTAGCGGGAGGTATCGAGCAGTACTTC.

Note on this clone: The junction and the germline gene differ at one end; a read error may be behind it. The rearrangement uses TRBV4-1 and TRBJ2-5; 10 nucleotides line up with TRBD2. The CDR3 sequence is 21 residues long. The germline V gene has CDR1 MGHRA and CDR2 YSYEKL. CDR3 sequence reads: CASSQDLVHNTVAGGGETRYF. CDR3 nucleotide sequence: TGCGCCAGCAGCCAAGATTTAGTCCATAATACAGTAGCGGGAGGAGGCGAGACCCGGTACTTC.

The genes are TRBV19 and TRBJ2-7, with a possible D match to TRBD2 (7 bases). The V and J ends lost 3 bases and 4 bases respectively, with 13 bases between them. There are 14 residues in the CDR3. Germline V gene lookup returns CDR1 LNHDA and CDR2 SQIVND (reference sequence). CDR3 DNA sequence: TGTGCCAGTAGTATGGGGGGGGCAACTTACGAGCAGTACTTC. Translation: CASSMGGATYEQYF.

The count of this clone is one. The V and J genes are TRBV15 and TRBJ1-5; 7 bases fit TRBD1. Per the germline V gene, CDR1 is LNHNV and CDR2 is YYDKDF (reference sequence). The CDR3 contains 15 residues. The trim removed 1 base at V and 3 bases at J, leaving 3 bases unmatched. Written as DNA, the CDR3 is TGTGCCACCAGCAGAGGGACAGGTGTCAATCAGCCCCAGCATTTT. Protein sequence: CATSRGTGVNQPQHF.

The J gene is TRBJ2-5, the V gene TRBV30, with 9 bases identical to TRBD2. The germline V gene has CDR1 GTSNPN and CDR2 SVGIG (reference sequence). V lost 5 bases, J lost 3 bases, and 4 bases stayed unmatched. The CDR3 spans 13 residues. DNA of the CDR3: TGTGCCTGGTGGACTAGCGATAAAGAGACCCAGTACTTC. Its translation: CAWWTSDKETQYF.

The rearrangement uses TRBV9 and TRBJ2-1, with TRBD2 matching 9 bases. CDR3 size: 17 residues. J lost 3 bases, V lost 2 bases, and 9 bases had no gene match. The germline V gene encodes CDR1 SGDLS and CDR2 YYNGEE. CDR3 nucleotide sequence: TGTGCCAGCAGCGTCGGGTCGATAGCGGGAGACTACAATGAGCAGTTCTTC. This encodes CASSVGSIAGDYNEQFF.

This clone came up a few times. V and J are TRBV6-5 and TRBJ1-2; D ambiguous. Germline V CDR1 and CDR2: MNHEY, SVGAGI. The V end was cut by 0 bases, the J end by 6 bases, with 11 bases between. This CDR3 has 14 amino acids. The CDR3 is CASSYSHAGHGYTF. CDR3 bases: TGTGCCAGCAGTTACTCCCACGCCGGGCATGGCTACACCTTC.

The chain links TRBV6-5 to TRBJ1-2; D may be TRBD1 (6 bases). In germline, CDR1 is MNHEY, CDR2 SVGAGI. The CDR3 is 13 residues long. Trimming cost V 6 bases and J 4 bases, with 12 bases left between them. CDR3 region: CASSRGHFYGYTF. In DNA form, the CDR3 reads TGTGCCAGCAGCCGGGGACACTTCTATGGCTACACCTTC.

The chain carries TRBV27 and TRBJ2-7; the D gene is possibly TRBD1 (5 bases). In germline, CDR1 is MNHEY, CDR2 SMNVEV (reference sequence). The V and J ends lost 2 bases and 3 bases respectively, with 5 bases between them. CDR3 length equals 12 residues. CDR3 region: CASSLTGYEQYF. DNA for the CDR3: TGTGCCAGCAGTTTAACAGGCTACGAGCAGTACTTC.

The genes are TRBV28 and TRBJ1-2, with a tentative D call TRBD1 (6 bases). V shed 6 bases and J shed 8 bases, with 16 bases lying between them. The CDR3 has 13 amino acids. CDR1 and CDR2 (germline): MDHEN, SYDVKM. As DNA, the CDR3 is TGTGCCAGCAGCCCCGGGTGGGGGGGCGGCTACACCTTC. It specifies CASSPGWGGGYTF.

The rearrangement uses TRBV4-3 and TRBJ2-1; D unresolved. V dropped 0 bases and J dropped 3 bases, with 9 bases sitting between them. The CDR3 runs to 15 residues. Germline CDR1 is LGHNA and CDR2 is YSLEER. The DNA of the CDR3 is TGCGCCAGCAGCCAAGATACGGGCCGCTACAATGAGCAGTTCTTC. Residues: CASSQDTGRYNEQFF.

This clone was found a few times. This chain links TRBV27 with TRBJ1-2, with D perhaps TRBD1 (5 bases). CDR3 size: 15 residues. Trimming shortened V by 3 bases and J by 4 bases, and 15 bases separated the two germline ends. Germline CDR1 reads MNHEY; CDR2 reads SMNVEV (reference sequence). The CDR3 DNA is TGTGCCAGCAGTTTTTCGGGGCTGGCGGGCTATGGCTACACCTTC. It encodes CASSFSGLAGYGYTF.

This chain joins TRBV7-8 and TRBJ2-3, with 7 bases aligning to TRBD2. Trimming cost V 0 bases and J 3 bases; bases outside gene matches: 3. Germline CDR1 is SGHVS and CDR2 is FQNEAQ. The CDR3 has 15 amino acids. CDR3 nucleotides: TGTGCCAGCAGCTTAGCCTACGGGGGGACAGATACGCAGTATTTT. It codes for CASSLAYGGTDTQYF.

This clone occurred once. The chain couples TRBV27 to TRBJ1-1; the D gene is possibly TRBD1 (5 bases). V lost 5 bases to trimming and J lost 6 bases, with 16 bases between them. The CDR3 spans 14 residues. Germline values: CDR1 MNHEY, CDR2 SMNVEV (reference sequence). Here the CDR3 reads CASSALRDEAEAFF. The CDR3 coding sequence is TGTGCCAGCAGTGCCCTCAGGGACGAAGCTGAAGCTTTCTTT.

The chain carries TRBV28 and TRBJ2-2, with TRBD1 matching over 8 bases. V was pared by 6 bases and J by 4 bases, with 16 bases of the junction left unmatched. This CDR3 contains 18 residues. CDR1 and CDR2 from the germline V gene are MDHEN and SYDVKM. The CDR3 is CASSLNPGQVGGTGELFF. The CDR3 DNA reads TGTGCCAGCAGCCTAAATCCGGGACAGGTCGGCGGCACCGGGGAGCTGTTTTTT. The complete variable domain, with remaining parts taken from reference TRBV28 and TRBJ2-2, reads DVKVTQSSRYLVKRTGEKVFLECVQDMDHENMFWYRQDPGLGLRLIYFSYDVKMKEKGDIPEGYSVSREKKERFSLILESASTNQTSMYLCASSLNPGQVGGTGELFFGEGSRLTVL.